This record covers a single TCR beta chain. The antigen is unknown. The sample belongs to a study of blood T cells in healthy people across ages. Whole-study results and caveats: TCR beta diversity, measured per million T cells, fell in a roughly linear way with age. There was a strong correlation between TCR beta diversity and naive T cell percentage.

Every donor provided roughly 10 milliliters of peripheral blood. Each sample yielded at least 6.5 million isolated PBMCs. Next came a second PCR, run for roughly 7 to 12 cycles, which used a sample-barcoded 5' primer along with a J-beta primer mix. One entry per CDR3 protein, called by TCRdb with MiXCR from the 5' RACE reads. The sample holds over 1.5 million distinct CDR3 sequences, around half seen once. The CDR3 is made up of 15 amino acids. Deletions cut 0 bases from V and 10 bases from J, with 20 bases between. CDR1 SGDLS and CDR2 YYNGEE come from the germline V gene. V is TRBV9 and J is TRBJ2-7; D possibly corresponds to TRBD2 (5 bases). Sequences were obtained from blood. The receptor was isolated from a middle-aged woman in good health. The CDR3 region is CASSVGGSDTNNQYF. The CDR3 nucleotides read TGTGCCAGCAGCGTAGGAGGGTCCGATACCAATAACCAGTACTTC.